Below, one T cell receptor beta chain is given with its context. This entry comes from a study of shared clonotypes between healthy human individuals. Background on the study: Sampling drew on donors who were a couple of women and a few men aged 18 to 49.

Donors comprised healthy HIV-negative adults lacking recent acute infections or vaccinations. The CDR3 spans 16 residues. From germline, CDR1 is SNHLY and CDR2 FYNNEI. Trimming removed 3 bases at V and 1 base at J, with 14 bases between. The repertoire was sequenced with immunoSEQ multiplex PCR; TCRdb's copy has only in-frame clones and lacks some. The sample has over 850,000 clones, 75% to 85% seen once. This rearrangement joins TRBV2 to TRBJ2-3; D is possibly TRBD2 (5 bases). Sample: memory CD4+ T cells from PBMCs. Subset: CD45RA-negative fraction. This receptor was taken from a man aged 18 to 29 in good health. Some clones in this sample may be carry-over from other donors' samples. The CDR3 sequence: CASSELGGLGTDTQYF. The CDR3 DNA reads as TGTGCCAGCAGTGAGCTCGGCGGGCTTGGCACAGATACGCAGTATTTT.